The clone carrying this TCR beta chain has at least ten counts. Antigen unknown. The length of the CDR3 is 15 residues. V shed 2 bases and J shed 2 bases, with 12 bases lying between them. CDR1 and CDR2 (germline): MGHRA, YSYEKL. This sample stems from a study of molecular identifiers for immune sequencing clone quantification. Regarding the study as a whole: Researchers reportedly could pick up spiked Jurkat TCR RNA from one cell mixed into 1 million or so naive cells. Barcodes shared by identical TCR molecules could lead to underestimated sizes of highly expanded clones.

Naive CD8 T cells were sorted, and the gate applied was CD8+CD4-CCR7+CD45RA+. As previously described, bulk TCR libraries were made using listed TCR primers. From the PCR reads, TCRdb called clonotypes with MiXCR, one entry per CDR3 protein. Here the sample spans over 550,000 distinct CDR3 sequences, around 25% being singletons. The V call is TRBV4-1, the J call TRBJ1-1; weak D call: TRBD1 (5 bases). The sequence was obtained from a human donor in good health. Some libraries in this study had Jurkat cell RNA spiked in. The specimen sequenced was naive CD8+ T cells from blood, with Jurkat cell RNA spiked in. Described subset: FACS-sorted CD8+CD4-CCR7+CD45RA+ naive T cells. The CDR3 reads CASSQMLGVNTEAFF. In DNA form, the CDR3 reads TGCGCCAGCAGCCAAATGCTGGGGGTAAACACTGAAGCTTTCTTT.